These 18 T cell receptor beta chains came from one sample sequenced in a study of a mutant IDH1 vaccine in newly diagnosed glioma. This sample's time point: week 5, during vaccination. Each dose of the vaccine consisted of 300 ug of mutant IDH1 20-mer peptide, with topical imiquimod. These receptors have no identified antigens. Sequenced by immunoSEQ multiplex PCR; TCRdb stores in-frame clones only, minus some. The table has around 58,000 clones, about 81% seen once; the top ten hold around 3.4%. The sample here was PBMCs, taken from a glioma patient whose treatment included an IDH1 peptide vaccine. The receptors were gathered from a man aged 30 to 45 with glioma.

The V gene is TRBV27, the J gene TRBJ2-7; 8 positions agree with TRBD1. Germline V gene lookup returns CDR1 MNHEY and CDR2 SMNVEV (reference sequence). Losses at the gene ends were 0 bases for V and 5 bases for J; bases not matched to a gene: 3. This CDR3 contains 14 residues. The CDR3 loop reads CASSLSPGGDEQYF. CDR3 coding DNA: TGTGCCAGCAGTTTATCACCAGGGGGCGACGAGCAGTACTTC.

This chain connects TRBV19 to TRBJ1-3; D gene unclear. In germline, CDR1 is LNHDA, CDR2 SQIVND (reference sequence). The V end was cut by 5 bases, the J end by 1 base, with 6 bases between. This CDR3 contains 13 residues. The CDR3 here is CASSLGSGNTIYF. The CDR3 bases are TGTGCCAGTAGTCTAGGTTCTGGAAACACCATATATTTT.

The chain couples TRBV6-5 to TRBJ1-6, with D unclear. The CDR3 consists of 12 residues. Germline V gene data show CDR1 as MNHEY and CDR2 as SVGAGI. V shed 4 bases and J shed 9 bases, with 7 bases lying between them. In nucleotides, the CDR3 is TGTGCCAGCAGTTTGCCGGGTTCACCCCTCCACTTT. Encoded protein: CASSLPGSPLHF.

This clone has more than one count but fewer than ten. The V and J genes are TRBV7-8 and TRBJ2-7, with D perhaps TRBD2 (7 bases). Germline lookup yields CDR1 SGHVS and CDR2 FQNEAQ. V was cut by 5 bases and J by 6 bases, with 23 bases left in between. The CDR3 runs 16 residues. CDR3 in amino acids: CASSGFMGGAQGEQYF. CDR3 nucleotide sequence: TGTGCCAGCAGCGGATTTATGGGGGGGGCCCAGGGCGAGCAGTACTTC.

The V gene is TRBV11-2, the J gene TRBJ1-1, with TRBD1 as a possible D gene (5 bases). V was shortened by 6 bases and J by 1 base, with 18 bases between the two germline ends. This CDR3 comprises 16 residues. Looked up from germline, CDR1 is SGHAT and CDR2 is FQNNGV. CDR3 region: CASSSGSTLKNTEAFF. The CDR3 nucleotides read TGTGCCAGCAGTTCAGGGTCCACTTTGAAGAACACTGAAGCTTTCTTT.

This chain links TRBV5-1 with TRBJ2-7; 10 nucleotides agree with TRBD2. J lost 4 bases, V lost 4 bases, and 11 bases had no gene match. Germline CDR1 reads SGHRS; CDR2 reads YFSETQ. The CDR3 consists of 16 residues. For the CDR3, the DNA is TGCGCCAGCAGCATCCAAGTGGCTAGCGGGAGATACGAGCAGTACTTC. Residues: CASSIQVASGRYEQYF. Complete variable domain (other parts from reference TRBV5-1 and TRBJ2-7): KAGVTQTPRYLIKTRGQQVTLSCSPISGHRSVSWYQQTPGQGLQFLFEYFSETQRNKGNFPGRFSGRQFSNSRSEMNVSTLELGDSALYLCASSIQVASGRYEQYFGPGTRLTVT.

V gene TRBV4-1 combines with J gene TRBJ1-2; D gene unclear. V gave up 4 bases and J gave up 8 bases, with 17 bases separating them. The length of the CDR3 is 14 residues. Germline CDR1 reads MGHRA; CDR2 reads YSYEKL. The CDR3 DNA reads as TGCGCCAGCAGCCGCCCTACAGAGAATACGGGCTACACCTTC. Encoded protein: CASSRPTENTGYTF.

The chain couples TRBV9 to TRBJ2-5; 9 bases match TRBD2. This CDR3 has 14 amino acids. Germline CDR1 and CDR2: SGDLS and YYNGEE. V trimming: 4 bases; J trimming: 5 bases; junction bases outside the gene matches: 6. In DNA form, the CDR3 reads TGTGCCAGCAGCCCTGGGACTAGCTTTGAGACCCAGTACTTC. Encoded protein: CASSPGTSFETQYF. Looking up the rest from reference TRBV9 and TRBJ2-5 gives the full variable domain: DSGVTQTPKHLITATGQRVTLRCSPRSGDLSVYWYQQSLDQGLQFLIQYYNGEERAKGNILERFSAQQFPDLHSELNLSSLELGDSALYFCASSPGTSFETQYFGPGTRLLVL.

The chain has TRBV21-1 and TRBJ1-5; TRBD1 is taken as the D call from the table, unchecked against the DNA. TRBV21-1 is deemed a pseudogene. This CDR3 is 15 amino acids long. CDR3 nucleotide sequence: TGTGCCAGCAGCACCCTGGGCAGGGGGCACCAGCCCCAGCATTTT. Translation: CASSTLGRGHQPQHF.

This clone was detected a few times. The chain has TRBV4-1 and TRBJ1-4; D ambiguous. Trimming shortened V by 4 bases and J by 7 bases, and 10 bases separated the two germline ends. This CDR3 contains 13 residues. Germline V gene sequence: CDR1 MGHRA, CDR2 YSYEKL. The chain's CDR3 is CASSLGRSEKLFF. CDR3 nucleotide sequence: TGCGCCAGCAGCCTGGGCCGAAGTGAAAAACTGTTTTTT.

This sequence joins TRBV29-1 and TRBJ1-1, with D tentatively TRBD1 (5 bases). The CDR3 extends over 14 amino acids. The germline V and J ends were trimmed by 2 bases and 2 bases, with 12 bases remaining between them. Germline-derived CDR1 and CDR2 are SQVTM and ANQGSEA. CDR3 protein: CSVESRQSNTEAFF. CDR3 sequence (DNA): TGCAGCGTTGAATCTCGACAGAGCAACACTGAAGCTTTCTTT.

The gene calls are TRBV6-5 and TRBJ1-1; D possibly corresponds to TRBD1 (6 bases). This CDR3 spans 13 amino acids. V lost 6 bases and J 4 bases, leaving 12 bases between the germline ends. Germline-derived CDR1 and CDR2 are MNHEY and SVGAGI. This CDR3 reads CASSPTGSTEAFF. The CDR3 DNA is TGTGCCAGCAGCCCCACAGGGTCCACTGAAGCTTTCTTT.

This clone appeared a single time. The chain uses TRBV6-1 and TRBJ1-1, with 11 bases identical to TRBD1. V lost 5 bases, J lost 6 bases, and 8 bases stayed unmatched. Germline V gene sequence: CDR1 MNHNS, CDR2 SASEGT. The length of the CDR3 is 15 residues. CDR3 residues: CASSSRTGGRPEAFF. The CDR3 DNA reads TGTGCCAGCAGTTCGCGGACAGGGGGCCGACCTGAAGCTTTCTTT.

This rearrangement joins TRBV5-1 to TRBJ1-1, with D tentatively TRBD1 (6 bases). V shed 0 bases and J shed 5 bases, with 23 bases lying between them. Germline CDR1 reads SGHRS; CDR2 reads YFSETQ. The CDR3 totals 18 residues. CDR3 nucleotide sequence: TGCGCCAGCAGCTTGGCCCAATTTCTGTCGGGGGGCCGAACTGAAGCTTTCTTT. Translated: CASSLAQFLSGGRTEAFF.

This clone was counted between two and nine times. The chain is built from TRBV7-9 and TRBJ1-4; 8 positions match TRBD1. Looked up from germline, CDR1 is SEHNR and CDR2 is FQNEAQ (reference sequence). This CDR3 has 14 residues. Trimming took 5 bases from V and 7 from J; bases not matched to a gene: 6. CDR3 residues: CASSRRGLGEKLFF. The CDR3 DNA sequence: TGTGCCAGCAGCCGCAGGGGGCTGGGTGAAAAACTGTTTTTT.

CDR3 residues: CASSPPMYQETQYF. CDR3 DNA: TGTGCCAGCTCACCACCAATGTACCAAGAGACCCAGTACTTC. The V and J genes are TRBV18 and TRBJ2-5; D is ambiguous. The length of the CDR3 is 14 residues. CDR1 and CDR2 (germline): KGHSH, LQKENI. V dropped 0 bases and J dropped 0 bases, with 5 bases sitting between them. The complete variable domain, with remaining parts taken from reference TRBV18 and TRBJ2-5, reads NAGVMQNPRHLVRRRGQEARLRCSPMKGHSHVYWYRQLPEEGLKFMVYLQKENIIDESGMPKERFSAEFPKEGPSILRIQQVVRGDSAAYFCASSPPMYQETQYFGPGTRLLVL.

Only a few counts were recorded for this clone. The chain has TRBV5-1 and TRBJ1-1; D is undetermined. Looked up from germline, CDR1 is SGHRS and CDR2 is YFSETQ. V shed 2 bases and J shed 5 bases, with 16 bases lying between them. This CDR3 has 15 residues. In DNA form, the CDR3 reads TGCGCCAGCAGCTTTCGTTCAGAACACAAGACTGAAGCTTTCTTT. It translates to CASSFRSEHKTEAFF.

This chain joins TRBV9 and TRBJ2-1; 8 bases map to TRBD2. V trimming: 1 base; J trimming: 7 bases; junction bases outside the gene matches: 4. This CDR3 contains 14 residues. CDR1 is SGDLS and CDR2 is YYNGEE in the germline V gene. The CDR3 DNA follows: TGTGCCAGCAGCGTAATGGCGGGGGGAAATGAGCAGTTCTTC. As protein: CASSVMAGGNEQFF. Together with reference TRBV9 and TRBJ2-1, the CDR3 gives the full variable domain: DSGVTQTPKHLITATGQRVTLRCSPRSGDLSVYWYQQSLDQGLQFLIQYYNGEERAKGNILERFSAQQFPDLHSELNLSSLELGDSALYFCASSVMAGGNEQFFGPGTRLTVL.